The entry below describes one T cell receptor (beta chain). Its antigen remains unidentified. The data are from a study of T cell responses to AZD1222 COVID-19 vaccine. General study results and limits: Only a handful of AZD1222 recipients, roughly 6 in all, had baseline seropositivity. No day 14 peak samples; only post-peak repertoires were characterized. Donors, mostly white British, included more females; clonal diversity was possibly underestimated.

Data came from immunoSEQ multiplex PCR; TCRdb stores just in-frame clones and leaves some out. The profile shows 110,000 or so clones, approximately 90% of them singletons. Germline V gene sequence: CDR1 SGHAT, CDR2 FQNNGV. The V gene end was trimmed by 4 bases and the J gene end by 5 bases; junction bases not matched to a gene: 2. This CDR3 contains 12 residues. Source: peripheral blood, taken 28 days after the second AZD1222 dose. The origin of this receptor is an adult who received the AZD1222 COVID-19 vaccine. The chain uses TRBV11-2 and TRBJ2-7, with TRBD1 matching over 7 bases. DNA of the CDR3: TGTGCCAGCAGCTCAGACAGGGACGAGCAGTACTTC. Translation: CASSSDRDEQYF.